This T cell receptor beta chain was sequenced for a study of OX40 agonist ivuxolimab in advanced cancers. About the investigation overall: Ivuxolimab was a fully human IgG2 agonistic monoclonal antibody targeting the costimulatory receptor OX40 (CD134). Intravenous ivuxolimab was administered to patients every 2 weeks at six dose levels: 0.01, 0.1, 0.3, 1.5, 3 and 10 mg/kg. Of the roughly 51 dose-escalation patients, hepatocellular carcinoma was present in 19, melanoma in around 15, renal cell carcinoma in 9 and head and neck cancer in 9. In the dose-escalation cohort, 65% to 85% of patients were male, and the mean age was around 60 years with a range of about 23 to 79. Patients were allowed to have had prior anti-PD-1, anti-PD-L1 or anti-CTLA-4 therapy, and more than 30% of the dose-escalation patients had previously received checkpoint inhibitors. Partial responses occurred in three dose-escalation patients: two with cutaneous melanoma and one with hepatocellular carcinoma. Peripheral TCRbeta sequencing was intended to test whether TCR sequence diversity was altered and clonal T-cell expansion was caused by ivuxolimab. The paper covers the monotherapy dose-escalation part of the phase I ivuxolimab trial, which included N of about 56 patients. General conclusions and limits of the study: Low levels of normalized T-cell clonal expansion were also seen in some patients who did not respond. After ivuxolimab, more expanded clones were found on average in CD8+ T cells than in CD4+ T cells. The antigen specificity of the clonally expanded peripheral T cells was not determined. Partial responders in the 0.1-3.0 mg/kg groups had among the lowest normalized peripheral clonal expansion, especially among CD8+ T cells. At doses from 0.1 to 3.0 mg/kg, clonal expansion was seen in both CD4+ and CD8+ blood T cells between baseline and week 6.

To sequence the TCRbeta CDR3 region, genomic DNA was isolated from the sorted cells. The immunoSEQ Assay was used for sequencing of TCRbeta CDR3 regions. TCRdb mirrors the immuneACCESS table, restricted to in-frame sequences. Some clones are absent from its copies; in checked studies, under half trace to an unresolved V gene, and the reason for the others is unknown. Across this sample there are 55,000 to 70,000 clones, with approximately 86% seen only once. Together, the top ten hold more than 0.8% of the sample. With respect to this clone: Its recognized antigen is unknown. Within one base of it there is no much larger clone, and no base qualities were kept.

V is reduced by 1 base and J by 6 bases, leaving a spacing of 15 bases between them. From the cysteine up to the phenylalanine, the CDR3 has a length of 15 residues. Only the CDR3 DNA stays, 45 bases, in frame from base 1. From the germline V gene, CDR1 is SGHVS and CDR2 is FQNEAQ. Patients with a history of autoimmune disease or receiving systemic immunosuppression were excluded from the trial. Peripheral blood for TCR sequencing was drawn from every dose cohort at baseline, at cycle 4 day 1 and at cycle 7 day 1. The samples were drawn from a first-in-human, open-label, multicenter phase I dose-escalation trial of ivuxolimab. The trial enrolled adults with locally advanced or metastatic head and neck squamous cell, hepatocellular, melanoma or renal cell carcinoma. Before TCR sequencing, CD4+ and CD8+ T cells were separately sorted from peripheral blood.

The chain is encoded by TRBV7-8 joined to TRBJ1-2, with no confident D gene call. The sample was CD4+ or CD8+ T cells sorted from blood, taken in a trial of the OX40 agonist ivuxolimab. The receptor's source is an adult with an advanced solid tumor such as melanoma, head and neck, liver or kidney cancer. This receptor has the CDR3 CASSLGVGSNHGYTF. Read as DNA, the sequence is TGTGCCAGCAGCTTAGGAGTGGGCAGCAACCATGGCTACACCTTC. Here the CDR3 is joined to the reference TRBV7-8 and TRBJ1-2 genes, and the full variable domain is: GAGVSQSPRYKVAKRGQDVALRCDPISGHVSLFWYQQALGQGPEFLTYFQNEAQLDKSGLPSDRFFAERPEGSVSTLKIQRTQQEDSAVYLCASSLGVGSNHGYTFGSGTRLTVV.